This T cell receptor beta chain was sequenced in a study of cytomegalovirus exposure and HLA in healthy donors. Whole-study results and caveats: Data from an earlier analysis indicated that most TCR beta V segments were productive either about 87% or about 30% of the time.

As to this clone: Its target is not known.

V dropped 3 bases and J dropped 2; count of bases not matched to a gene: 2. The CDR3 extends over 16 amino acids. The germline gives CDR1 KGHSH, CDR2 LQKENI. PCR used 60 Vbeta primers and 13 Jbeta primers. Only in-frame clones appear in the TCRdb table, and some are missing; sequencing was by immunoSEQ multiplex PCR. The sample includes some 190,000 clones, about 82% of them seen just once. Sequences were obtained from PBMCs. The receptor was derived from a male donor in good health and CMV-seronegative. The chain is built from TRBV18 and TRBJ2-1; 12 positions match TRBD2. CDR3 DNA: TGTGCCAGCTCACCTCCTAGCGGGAGGGCCTACAATGAGCAGTTCTTC. Residues: CASSPPSGRAYNEQFF.